The clone carrying this TCR beta chain was recorded at least ten times. Its specificity is unknown. By quantitative 5'-RACE with molecular barcodes, the TCR beta libraries were made. TCRdb used MiXCR to reprocess the 5' RACE reads, holding one entry per CDR3 protein. This repertoire shows approximately 46,000 distinct CDR3 sequences, 11% found once; its top ten account for about 1.4%. These data belong to a study of CD8 T cells in ankylosing spondylitis. Study conclusions and caveats: Significantly higher representation of disease-linked clones was reported for matched ankylosing spondylitis synovial fluid. One TCR beta motif, made up of eight highly homologous variants, appeared characteristic of ankylosing spondylitis blood.

Germline V gene data show CDR1 as MNHNS and CDR2 as SASEGT. V was cut by 5 bases and J by 0 bases, with 11 bases left in between. The CDR3 has 16 amino acids. Sequencing was performed on blood, either unsorted or a sorted T cell fraction (not recorded which). V is TRBV6-1 and J is TRBJ2-6; maybe TRBD1 (5 bases). The clonotype was recovered from a male donor with ankylosing spondylitis or in good health (not recorded which). This chain's CDR3 is CASSQTESSGANVLTF. DNA for the CDR3: TGTGCCAGCAGTCAGACAGAAAGCTCTGGGGCCAACGTCCTGACTTTC.